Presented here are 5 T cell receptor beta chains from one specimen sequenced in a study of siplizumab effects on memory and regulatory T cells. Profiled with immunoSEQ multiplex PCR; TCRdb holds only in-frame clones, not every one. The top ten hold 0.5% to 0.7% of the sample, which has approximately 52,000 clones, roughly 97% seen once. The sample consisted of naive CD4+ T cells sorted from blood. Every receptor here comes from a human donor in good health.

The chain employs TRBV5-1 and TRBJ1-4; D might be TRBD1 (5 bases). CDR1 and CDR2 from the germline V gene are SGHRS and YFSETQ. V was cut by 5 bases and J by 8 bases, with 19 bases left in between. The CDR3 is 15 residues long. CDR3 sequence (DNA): TGCGCCAGCAGGTCCGCCGGGACGTGGGGGGAAAAACTGTTTTTT. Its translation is CASRSAGTWGEKLFF.

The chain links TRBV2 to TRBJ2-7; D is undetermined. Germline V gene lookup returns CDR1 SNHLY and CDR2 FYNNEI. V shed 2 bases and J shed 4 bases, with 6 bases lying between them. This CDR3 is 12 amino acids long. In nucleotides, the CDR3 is TGTGCCAGCAGTGAAATGGATTACGAGCAGTACTTC. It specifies CASSEMDYEQYF.

CDR3 residues: CASSKGDGSGTGELFF. Written as DNA, the CDR3 is TGTGCCAGTAGTAAAGGGGACGGTAGTGGCACCGGGGAGCTGTTTTTT. This chain uses TRBV19 with TRBJ2-2; D may be TRBD1 or TRBD2 (5 bases each). Germline-derived CDR1 and CDR2 are LNHDA and SQIVND (reference sequence). Trimming removed 4 bases at V and 4 bases at J, with 16 bases between. The CDR3 has 16 amino acids. The whole variable domain, filled in from reference TRBV19 and TRBJ2-2, reads DGGITQSPKYLFRKEGQNVTLSCEQNLNHDAMYWYRQDPGQGLRLIYYSQIVNDFQKGDIAEGYSVSREKKESFPLTVTSAQKNPTAFYLCASSKGDGSGTGELFFGEGSRLTVL.

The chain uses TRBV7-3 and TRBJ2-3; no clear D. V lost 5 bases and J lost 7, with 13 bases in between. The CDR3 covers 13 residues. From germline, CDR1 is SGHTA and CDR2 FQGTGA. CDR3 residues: CASSPASLNTQYF. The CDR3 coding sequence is TGTGCCAGCAGCCCCGCAAGTCTCAATACGCAGTATTTT.

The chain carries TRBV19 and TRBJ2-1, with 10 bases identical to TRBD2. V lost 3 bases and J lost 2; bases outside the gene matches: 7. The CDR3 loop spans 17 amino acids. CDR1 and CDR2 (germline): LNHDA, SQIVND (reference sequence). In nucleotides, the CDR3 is TGTGCCAGTAGTATGGGTAGGACTAGCGGCCCCTACAATGAGCAGTTCTTC. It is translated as CASSMGRTSGPYNEQFF.